The 8 T cell receptor beta chains reported below all come from one sample, sequenced in a study of CD8+ T cells in alopecia areata. Treatment here: oral pan-JAK inhibitor, 5-10 mg twice daily. Once RNA had been extracted, it was reverse transcribed into cDNA to act as the sequencing template. Produced via immunoSEQ multiplex PCR; TCRdb's table is partial and in-frame only. In the table there are 150,000 to 200,000 clones, about 60% of which are singletons. This material consisted of CD4+ T cells sorted from blood, taken at week 4, from a patient treated with tofacitinib. All receptors derive from a human donor with alopecia areata.

This clone was observed a handful of times. The chain links TRBV4-2 to TRBJ1-2, with unresolved D. The germline V and J ends were trimmed by 0 bases and 8 bases, with 16 bases remaining between them. The length of the CDR3 is 15 residues. Germline V gene sequence: CDR1 LGHNA, CDR2 YNFKEQ. The CDR3 sequence is CASSQDPSIEEGYTF. In DNA form, the CDR3 reads TGTGCCAGCAGCCAAGACCCGTCGATAGAAGAGGGCTACACCTTC.

The chain couples TRBV28 to TRBJ2-3, with 7 bases that match TRBD1. The germline gives CDR1 MDHEN, CDR2 SYDVKM. The CDR3 has 14 residues. The V gene end was trimmed by 6 bases and the J gene end by 1 base; junction bases not matched to a gene: 4. Here the CDR3 reads CASRRQGRTDTQYF. For the CDR3, the DNA is TGTGCCAGCAGAAGACAGGGACGCACAGATACGCAGTATTTT.

The DNA for the CDR3 is TGTGCCAGCAGCTTAGTAGGGGCGGATTCACCCCTCCACTTT. It codes for CASSLVGADSPLHF. The J gene is TRBJ1-6, the V gene TRBV7-2; TRBD1 is a possible D gene (5 bases). In germline, CDR1 is SGHTA, CDR2 FQGNSA. The CDR3 sequence is 14 residues long. Trimming shortened V by 1 base and J by 8 bases, and 9 bases separated the two germline ends.

The chain carries TRBV15 and TRBJ2-7, with 7 bases that match TRBD1. This CDR3 region has 14 residues. Trimming removed 3 bases from V and 6 bases from J; junction bases left unmatched: 8. Germline CDR1 is LNHNV and CDR2 is YYDKDF (reference sequence). Written as DNA, the CDR3 is TGTGCCACCAGCAGGGGTGACAGGGATGGCGAGCAGTACTTC. Its translation is CATSRGDRDGEQYF.

This clone was counted between two and nine times. The gene calls are TRBV25-1 and TRBJ1-1; the D is unclear. Germline lookup yields CDR1 MGHDK and CDR2 SYGVNS. Trimming shortened V by 3 bases and J by 1 base, and 6 bases separated the two germline ends. This CDR3 contains 13 residues. CDR3 DNA sequence: TGTGCCAGCAGTGAGCAGAGGAACACTGAAGCTTTCTTT. Protein product: CASSEQRNTEAFF.

The sample holds one count of this clone. The rearrangement links TRBV28 to TRBJ2-5, with unresolved D. The CDR3 consists of 13 residues. The germline V and J ends were trimmed by 3 bases and 3 bases, with 8 bases remaining between them. Germline CDR1 MDHEN, CDR2 SYDVKM. In DNA, the CDR3 is TGTGCCAGCAGTTTTCTGGGAAAAGAGACCCAGTACTTC. Translated, it gives CASSFLGKETQYF.

The V and J genes are TRBV29-1 and TRBJ1-1; 7 bases map to TRBD1. This CDR3 is built from 12 residues. The germline V gene has CDR1 SQVTM and CDR2 ANQGSEA. The V and J ends lost 6 bases and 3 bases, in that order; junction bases with no gene match: 4. CDR3 sequence (DNA): TGCAGCGTCGAACAGGGGCACACTGAAGCTTTCTTT. Protein product: CSVEQGHTEAFF.

This chain joins TRBV18 and TRBJ1-5; unclear D gene. The CDR3 is made up of 13 amino acids. From germline, CDR1 is KGHSH and CDR2 LQKENI. V was trimmed by 2 bases and J by 8 bases, leaving 10 bases between them. The CDR3 DNA follows: TGTGCCAGCTCACCAAACCCCAGCGAGCCCCAGCATTTT. Its translation is CASSPNPSEPQHF.